These 18 T cell receptor beta chains originate from one sample sequenced in a study of CD8 T cells in seronegative destructive rheumatoid arthritis. Sequencing used immunoSEQ multiplex PCR; TCRdb keeps in-frame clones, though not all of them. The sample comprises 13,000 or so clones, around 83% of which are singletons, and about a quarter rests with the top ten. The sequencing sample was made of CD8+ T cells from blood. The receptor source for this set is a woman aged 25 to 50 with seronegative destructive rheumatoid arthritis.

The V call is TRBV5-1, the J call TRBJ2-7; possibly TRBD2 for D (7 bases). Germline assignment: CDR1 SGHRS and CDR2 YFSETQ. This CDR3 comprises 14 residues. V was clipped by 4 bases and J by 3 bases, with 14 bases between them. In nucleotides, the CDR3 is TGCGCCAGCAGCGGCGGGGGAGGGGGCTACGAGCAGTACTTC. It translates to CASSGGGGGYEQYF.

The chain has TRBV2 and TRBJ2-2; D unresolved. Per germline, CDR1 SNHLY and CDR2 FYNNEI. The CDR3 is 13 residues long. Deletions cut 8 bases from V and 2 bases from J, with 9 bases between. The CDR3 DNA reads TGTGCCAGCTTACAGCTTAACACCGGGGAGCTGTTTTTT. Residues: CASLQLNTGELFF.

CDR3 DNA: TGTGCCATCAAAGCAGGGGCGTACCAAGAGACCCAGTACTTC. Translation gives CAIKAGAYQETQYF. This chain joins TRBV10-3 and TRBJ2-5; D may be TRBD1 (6 bases). Germline V gene lookup returns CDR1 ENHRY and CDR2 SYGVKD. V lost 7 bases and J lost 0, with 12 bases in between. CDR3 size: 14 residues.

The chain links TRBV6-5 to TRBJ1-1; D ambiguous. Germline V gene sequence: CDR1 MNHEY, CDR2 SVGAGI. Trimming stripped 1 base from V and 2 bases from J, with 8 bases between. This CDR3 is 14 amino acids long. The CDR3 sequence is CASSYLEGNTEAFF. The DNA for the CDR3 is TGTGCCAGCAGTTACTTGGAGGGTAACACTGAAGCTTTCTTT.

V is TRBV5-5 and J is TRBJ2-1; 8 bases line up with TRBD1. V lost 4 bases, J lost 0 bases, and 6 bases stayed unmatched. Germline V gene sequence: CDR1 SGHKS, CDR2 YYEKEE (reference sequence). The length of the CDR3 is 16 residues. The CDR3 bases are TGTGCCAGCAGCCTAATGACAGGGGCCTCCTACAATGAGCAGTTCTTC. Residues: CASSLMTGASYNEQFF.

A few counts support this clone. This CDR3 reads CSVGRSNTGELFF. The CDR3 DNA follows: TGCAGCGTTGGGAGATCGAACACCGGGGAGCTGTTTTTT. This chain joins TRBV29-1 and TRBJ2-2, with D hard to call. The CDR3 spans 13 residues. Germline lookup yields CDR1 SQVTM and CDR2 ANQGSEA. V was cut by 4 bases and J by 0 bases, with 6 bases left in between.

This clone counts as medium-sized. In the same sample, other DNA sequences code for this CDR3. The V and J genes are TRBV6-1 and TRBJ2-7, with TRBD1 as a possible D gene (6 bases). The CDR3 is 14 amino acids. Trimming removed 3 bases at V and 2 bases at J, with 11 bases between. Germline-derived CDR1 and CDR2 are MNHNS and SASEGT. The CDR3 DNA follows: TGTGCCAGCAGTGATCGTGGGGGCCCCTACGAGCAGTACTTC. It is translated as CASSDRGGPYEQYF.

This clone was found a few times. The chain has TRBV6-5 and TRBJ1-6; TRBD1 matches 8 bases. This CDR3 region has 13 residues. Trimming at V came to 6 bases and at J to 7 bases, leaving 2 bases not matched to a gene. The V gene's germline CDR1 is MNHEY and CDR2 SVGAGI. In DNA, the CDR3 is TGTGCCAGCAGCCGACAGGGGAATTCACCCCTCCACTTT. Amino acids: CASSRQGNSPLHF.

The chain links TRBV15 to TRBJ2-1, with a weak D call TRBD1 (6 bases). Trimming cost V 6 bases and J 0 bases, with 12 bases left between them. This CDR3 is 15 amino acids long. CDR1 is LNHNV, CDR2 YYDKDF, per germline (reference sequence). CDR3 loop: CATRRDTSSYNEQFF. The CDR3 DNA follows: TGTGCCACCAGAAGGGACACGAGCTCCTACAATGAGCAGTTCTTC.

The rearrangement links TRBV30 to TRBJ2-7; 7 bases are shared with TRBD1. The CDR3 spans 15 residues. Unmatched junction bases numbered 14, after V lost 5 bases and J lost 4 bases. Germline V gives CDR1 GTSNPN, CDR2 SVGIG (reference sequence). The CDR3 loop is CAWLSHRDSTYEQYF. Here the CDR3 DNA reads TGTGCCTGGCTTTCACACCGGGACAGCACTTACGAGCAGTACTTC.

This sequence joins TRBV5-1 and TRBJ1-5; 8 nucleotides match TRBD1. CDR3 length equals 14 residues. CDR1 is SGHRS, CDR2 YFSETQ, per germline. Trimming took 4 bases from V and 6 from J; bases not matched to a gene: 6. The CDR3, as DNA: TGCGCCAGCAGCGCCGGTACAGGGGGTCAGCCCCAGCATTTT. Translating gives CASSAGTGGQPQHF.

CDR3 nucleotides: TGTGCCAGCAGCAACACAGGGAATATCGATACGCAGTATTTT. Translating gives CASSNTGNIDTQYF. The chain employs TRBV6-5 and TRBJ2-3, with D possibly matching TRBD1 (6 bases). Germline V gene lookup returns CDR1 MNHEY and CDR2 SVGAGI. The CDR3 length is 14 residues. V gave up 6 bases and J gave up 6 bases, with 16 bases separating them.

The chain combines TRBV27 with TRBJ2-7; 11 nucleotides match TRBD2. Germline assignment: CDR1 MNHEY and CDR2 SMNVEV (reference sequence). CDR3 length equals 15 residues. Germline trimming cut 5 bases from V and 2 bases from J; bases unmatched to any gene: 5. The CDR3 bases are TGTGCCAGCAGTCCCGGGACTAGCGGTGCCTACGAGCAGTACTTC. This codes for CASSPGTSGAYEQYF.

The J gene is TRBJ2-5, the V gene TRBV28, with D perhaps TRBD2 (7 bases). Trimming took off 5 bases at V and 5 bases at J, with 18 bases between the two ends. Looked up from germline, CDR1 is MDHEN and CDR2 is SYDVKM. This CDR3 is 15 amino acids long. The CDR3 DNA follows: TGTGCCAGCAGTCCCCTCCAAAGGGGGGGGGAGACCCAGTACTTC. This sequence encodes CASSPLQRGGETQYF.

This chain joins TRBV11-2 and TRBJ1-1; D gene uncertain. The length of the CDR3 is 16 residues. Germline V gene data show CDR1 as SGHAT and CDR2 as FQNNGV. The V end was cut by 1 base, the J end by 2 bases, with 14 bases between. The CDR3 DNA follows: TGTGCCAGCAGCTTAGTTTATGGGCAGCCCAACACTGAAGCTTTCTTT. The encoded protein is CASSLVYGQPNTEAFF.

V gene TRBV5-5 combines with J gene TRBJ2-1, with TRBD2 identical over 15 bases. The germline V gene has CDR1 SGHKS and CDR2 YYEKEE (reference sequence). After removal of 2 bases from V and 12 bases from J, the junction contained 18 bases not matched to a gene. The CDR3 sequence is 19 residues long. The CDR3 sequence: CASSFGLAGGPGGLLGQFF. CDR3 in DNA: TGTGCCAGCAGCTTTGGACTAGCGGGGGGGCCAGGTGGGCTTCTTGGGCAGTTCTTC.

V is TRBV28 and J is TRBJ2-7; the D is unclear. The V end was cut by 1 base, the J end by 0 bases, with 7 bases between. The germline CDR1 and CDR2 sequences are MDHEN and SYDVKM. This CDR3 is built from 14 residues. CDR3 residues: CASSLYLDSYEQYF. CDR3 DNA: TGTGCCAGCAGTTTATATTTAGACTCCTACGAGCAGTACTTC.

V and J are TRBV6-5 and TRBJ1-2; D might be TRBD1 (5 bases). The CDR3 contains 13 residues. Trimming stripped 5 bases from V and 3 bases from J, with 10 bases between. CDR1 and CDR2 (germline): MNHEY, SVGAGI. The CDR3: CASSQTDYYGYTF. CDR3 DNA sequence: TGTGCCAGCAGTCAGACAGATTACTATGGCTACACCTTC.